The clone carrying this TCR beta chain came up once. The data are from a study of patients and donors after allogeneic stem cell transplantation. Each CDR3 protein gets one entry after TCRdb re-called the RT-PCR reads with MiXCR. The table lists about 70,000 distinct CDR3 sequences, approximately 26% of them singletons. Material for sequencing was blood, either unsorted or a sorted T cell fraction (not recorded which). The sequence derives from a human donor who was either an allogeneic HSCT recipient or a stem cell or donor lymphocyte infusion donor (not recorded which). It is not recorded whose cells these are; they may come from a transplant donor.

CDR3 protein: CASTSTGGFSEQYF. Here the CDR3 DNA reads TGTGCCAGCACTTCAACAGGGGGCTTTTCCGAGCAGTACTTC. This rearrangement joins TRBV6-2 or TRBV6-3 to TRBJ2-7; 9 bases map to TRBD1. Germline CDR1 MNHEY, CDR2 SVGEGT. J gave up 6 bases and V 7 bases, and 10 bases lay outside the gene matches. The CDR3 covers 14 residues.